This TCR beta chain was observed in a study of CD4 T cells in relation to SARS-CoV-2 and coronaviruses (dated by TCRdb to the early 2020s). Turning to the overall study: A median age of around 38 years, with a range of about 20 to 80 years, was recorded for the full convalescent cohort of some 12 patients. Among the 12 convalescent patients, 8 males and 4 females were included, and two of the subjects were Hispanic. Shared crossreactive spike epitopes were mapped to their HLA restriction using patient-derived lymphoblastoid cell lines. At the level of individual TCR clonotypes, the study measured memory CD4+ T cell crossreactivity between SARS-CoV-2 spike protein and common cold coronavirus spike proteins. Samples from three pre-COVID donors and the naive versus memory experiments were sequenced with the Adaptive Biotechnologies TCR-sequencing kit; other data were Illumina-based. Expansion assays from other donors in the study were sequenced with a different, Illumina-based TCR-beta assay. The full study reports these points: Small numbers of patients and of tested TCRs were a limitation of the study. Significantly weaker SARS-CoV-2-driven expansion was shown by crossreactive clones than by monoreactive clones, consistent with antigenic imprinting. Pre-pandemic and post-infection samples were not both contributed by any donor, so tracing of the source of pre-existing responses was limited. Memory CD4+ clonotypes crossrecognizing SARS-CoV-2 and at least one common cold coronavirus spike were found in roughly three fifths of donors. Naive versus memory sequencing indicated the assay detects memory recall responses rather than primary responses primed during culture. Crossreactivity analysis was centred on spike protein, so crossreactivity against other viral proteins was not assessed.

Deep-resolution immunoSEQ TCR-beta sequencing was performed on DNA from uncultured naive and memory CD4+ T cells. Processing in the source paper ran as follows. During preprocessing, nonproductive sequences were removed, along with CDR3s that did not begin with C, did not end with F or W, or were shorter than 7 amino acids. Cultured and uncultured naive and memory CD4+ repertoires were searched for previously identified spike- and CEF-reactive CDR3s. After three terminal residues were trimmed from each end, CDR3 homology was quantified as pairwise Levenshtein distance using the stringdist R package. Drawn from immuneACCESS, this table holds only the in-frame rearrangements with V and J called that TCRdb kept. Clones are partly lost; checked studies trace under half to an unresolved V gene and leave the rest unexplained. V and J calls and clone size are as listed in that table; D and trimming were resolved from the DNA. The sample table records approximately 50,000 clones; about 90% of these occur just once. Roughly 0.39% of the sample rests with the top ten.

From the cysteine up to the phenylalanine, the CDR3 has a length of 17 residues. Only CDR3 DNA is held: 51 bases, read in frame from base 1. Compared with germline, V lacks 5 bases and J lacks 8 bases; bases without a gene match: 16. The germline V gene (reference sequence) specifies MNHEY as CDR1 and SMNVEV as CDR2. Naive and memory CD4+ T cells were separated from cryopreserved PBMCs through CD4 enrichment, which was followed by EasySep naive CD4+ T cell enrichment. Ficoll-Paque PLUS gradient centrifugation was used to isolate PBMCs from either whole blood or leukapheresis product. PBMCs were either cryopreserved at -140 degrees C or used fresh in the expansion assay. The QIAamp Micro DNA Kit was used to extract genomic DNA from the CD4+ T cells. About this clone itself: The antigen it recognizes is unknown. Per-nucleotide qualities are absent, and no much larger clonotype sits a single base away.

The source is an adult with COVID-19. The sequenced material came from naive CD4+ T cells from PBMCs. What this sample's cell subset or site label stands for: naive CD4+ T cells isolated by negative enrichment. Here the chain combines TRBV27 and TRBJ2-1; TRBD2 matches 9 bases in the middle. The nucleotide sequence reads TGTGCCAGCAGTCGAAAAGTAGCGGGAGAACCTCGGGATGAGCAGTTCTTC. This sequence encodes CASSRKVAGEPRDEQFF.